This T cell receptor (beta chain) comes out of a study of neoadjuvant anti-PD-1 for oral cavity cancer. CDR3 size: 11 residues. Germline-derived CDR1 and CDR2 are DFQATT and SNEGSKA (reference sequence). V was pared by 8 bases and J by 5 bases, with 13 bases between. Sequencing used immunoSEQ multiplex PCR; TCRdb keeps in-frame clones, though not all of them. The sample consists of about 12,000 clones, about three fifths of them appearing once. The sequencing here drew on tumor tissue, taken before nivolumab (anti-PD-1) treatment. V and J are TRBV20-1 and TRBJ2-7, with D tentatively TRBD1 (6 bases). The receptor comes from a person aged 35-80 years with oral cavity squamous cell carcinoma. CDR3 sequence reads: CSPMGANEQYF. The CDR3 DNA sequence: TGCAGTCCCATGGGGGCAAACGAGCAGTACTTC.